This T cell receptor beta chain is from a study of vaccination and CD4 T cells after COVID-19. Study information: Post-COVID draws came a median approximately 100 days after diagnosis (range 35 to 161). The authors gave control cultures a CEFX pool, an HIV-1 Nef pool, or no peptide. Overlapping peptides covering the spike proteins of SARS-CoV-2, HCoV-NL63, HCoV-OC43 and HCoV-229E were added to stimulate cells.

The Oncomine TCR Beta short-read assay sequenced DNA from cultured CD4+ T cells. Genomic DNA from cultured CD4+ T cells was extracted. TCRdb re-called the PCR reads with MiXCR, one entry per CDR3 protein. This table has about 17,000 distinct CDR3 sequences, roughly 59% appearing once. Documented treatment: roughly 11-day PBMC culture with coronavirus spike peptide pools or control peptides (ViraFEST assay). V lost 5 bases to trimming and J lost 0 bases, with 13 bases between them. This CDR3 has 15 amino acids. In germline, CDR1 is MNHEY, CDR2 SMNVEV (reference sequence). To note about this clonotype: The antigen is undetermined.

The source was CD4+ T cells from blood, cultured in vitro, collected after SARS-CoV-2 vaccination. This clonotype was obtained from a human donor who had recovered from COVID-19. The chain is built from TRBV27 and TRBJ1-1; weak D call: TRBD1 (6 bases). The chain's CDR3 is CASSPIDRLNTEAFF. In DNA, the CDR3 is TGTGCCAGCAGTCCAATCGACAGGTTGAACACTGAAGCTTTCTTT.